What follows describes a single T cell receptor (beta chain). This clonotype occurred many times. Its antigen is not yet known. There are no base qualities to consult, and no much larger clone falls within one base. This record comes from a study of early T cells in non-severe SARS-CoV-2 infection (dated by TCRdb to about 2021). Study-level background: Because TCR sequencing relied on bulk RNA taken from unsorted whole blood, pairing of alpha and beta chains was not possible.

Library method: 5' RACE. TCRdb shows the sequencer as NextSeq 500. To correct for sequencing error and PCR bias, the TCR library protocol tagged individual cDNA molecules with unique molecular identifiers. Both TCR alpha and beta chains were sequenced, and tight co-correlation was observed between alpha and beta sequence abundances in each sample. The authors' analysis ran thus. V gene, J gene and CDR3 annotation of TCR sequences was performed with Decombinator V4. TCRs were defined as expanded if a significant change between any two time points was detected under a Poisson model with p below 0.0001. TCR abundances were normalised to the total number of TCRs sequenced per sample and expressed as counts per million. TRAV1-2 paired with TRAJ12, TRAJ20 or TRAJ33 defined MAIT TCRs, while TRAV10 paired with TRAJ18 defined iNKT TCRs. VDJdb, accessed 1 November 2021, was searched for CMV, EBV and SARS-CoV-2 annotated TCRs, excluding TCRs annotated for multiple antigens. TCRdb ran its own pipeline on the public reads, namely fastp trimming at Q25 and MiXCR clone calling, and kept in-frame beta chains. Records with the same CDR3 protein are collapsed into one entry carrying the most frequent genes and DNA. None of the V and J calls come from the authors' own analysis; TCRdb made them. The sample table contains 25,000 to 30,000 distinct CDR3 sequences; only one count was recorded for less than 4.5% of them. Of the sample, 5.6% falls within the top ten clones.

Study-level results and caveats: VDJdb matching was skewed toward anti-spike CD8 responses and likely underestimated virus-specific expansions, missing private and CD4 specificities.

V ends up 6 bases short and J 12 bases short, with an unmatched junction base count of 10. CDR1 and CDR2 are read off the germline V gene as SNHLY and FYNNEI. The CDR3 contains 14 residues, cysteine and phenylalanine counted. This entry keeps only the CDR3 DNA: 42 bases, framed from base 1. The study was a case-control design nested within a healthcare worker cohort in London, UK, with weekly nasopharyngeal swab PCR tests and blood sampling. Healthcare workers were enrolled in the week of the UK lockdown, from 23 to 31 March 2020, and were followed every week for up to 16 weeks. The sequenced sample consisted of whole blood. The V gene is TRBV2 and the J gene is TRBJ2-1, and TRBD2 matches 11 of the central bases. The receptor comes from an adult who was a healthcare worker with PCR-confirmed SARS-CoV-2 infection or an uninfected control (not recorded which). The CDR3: CASRGIAGGLPQFF. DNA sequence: TGTGCCAGCAGAGGTATAGCGGGGGGGCTGCCGCAGTTCTTC. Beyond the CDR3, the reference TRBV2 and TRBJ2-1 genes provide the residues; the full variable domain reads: EPEVTQTPSHQVTQMGQEVILRCVPISNHLYFYWYRQILGQKVEFLVSFYNNEISEKSEIFDDQFSVERPDGSNFTLKIRSTKLEDSAMYFCASRGIAGGLPQFFGPGTRLTVL.